The next 28 T cell receptor beta chains were all read from a single sample in a study of graft-versus-host responses after intestinal transplantation (dated by TCRdb to 2020 to 2023). According to the study, the label for this sample's time point signals: cells obtained before transplantation from donor or recipient. No cognate antigen is known for these TCRs. The library was produced with the immunoSEQ multiplex PCR assay. The table was pulled from immuneACCESS by TCRdb, which kept in-frame rearrangements only. Such tables lose some clones; where checked, under half of the loss comes from unresolved V genes, and the rest has no known cause. This sample holds 100,000 to 120,000 clones; just over 90% were observed only once. The top ten hold 0.4% to 0.55% of the sample. The sequencing here drew on unstimulated CD8+ T cells sorted from spleen or lymph node cells, taken before intestinal transplant. Source of these receptors: a human donor who received an intestinal transplant.

The J gene is TRBJ2-7, the V gene TRBV27; weak D call: TRBD1 (6 bases). The CDR3 runs to 15 residues. V lost 3 bases and J 1 base, leaving 13 bases between the germline ends. The germline gives CDR1 MNHEY, CDR2 SMNVEV (reference sequence). In DNA, the CDR3 is TGTGCCAGCAGTTTCGACCCGACAGGATCCTACGAGCAGTACTTC. Encoded protein: CASSFDPTGSYEQYF.

In regard to this clone: One end of the junction is discordant with germline, which a read error may explain. The chain joins TRBV25-1 to TRBJ2-7; maybe TRBD2 (5 bases). CDR1 MGHDK and CDR2 SYGVNS come from the germline V gene. This CDR3 spans 12 amino acids. Written as DNA, the CDR3 is TGTGCCAGCAGTGAGGACTCCAACGAGCAGTACTTC. Translating gives CASSEDSNEQYF.

As concerns this clone: Other DNA sequences in this specimen translate into the identical CDR3. Here the CDR3 reads CASSWPDEAFF. The CDR3 DNA reads as TGTGCCAGCAGTTGGCCGGATGAAGCTTTCTTT. This rearrangement joins TRBV6-6 to TRBJ1-1; D gene ambiguous. V was trimmed by 4 bases and J by 7 bases, leaving 7 bases between them. Germline-derived CDR1 and CDR2 are MNHNY and SVGAGI (reference sequence). The CDR3 runs to 11 residues.

The J gene is TRBJ2-1, the V gene TRBV4-1, with 15 bases matching TRBD2. Looked up from germline, CDR1 is MGHRA and CDR2 is YSYEKL. Losses at the gene ends were 5 bases for V and 2 bases for J; bases not matched to a gene: 16. The CDR3 extends over 21 amino acids. This CDR3 reads CASSNIPRGWTSGRAYNEQFF. The CDR3 nucleotides read TGCGCCAGCAGCAATATACCCCGCGGTTGGACTAGCGGGAGGGCCTACAATGAGCAGTTCTTC.

The chain joins TRBV30 to TRBJ2-1; D not certain. The CDR3 loop spans 10 amino acids. V lost 6 bases, J lost 8 bases, and 8 bases lay in between. CDR1 is GTSNPN, CDR2 SVGIG, per germline (reference sequence). The CDR3 is CACFGHEQFF. Here the CDR3 DNA reads TGTGCCTGTTTTGGCCATGAGCAGTTCTTC.

This clone has a single count. V and J are TRBV27 and TRBJ2-2; the D is unclear. The germline gives CDR1 MNHEY, CDR2 SMNVEV (reference sequence). The CDR3 sequence is 14 residues long. The V gene lost 0 bases and the J gene lost 6 bases, with 8 bases spanning the gap. CDR3 DNA sequence: TGTGCCAGCAGTTTATCGACGTTTTCCGGGGAGCTGTTTTTT. Its translation is CASSLSTFSGELFF.

J is TRBJ2-3 and V is TRBV29-1; D is undetermined. V was pared by 7 bases and J by 14 bases, with 19 bases between. In germline, CDR1 is SQVTM, CDR2 ANQGSEA. The CDR3 is 11 residues long. This chain's CDR3 is CSATWVHGLYF. CDR3 DNA: TGCAGCGCCACTTGGGTCCACGGGTTGTATTTT.

This clone was found once. This sequence joins TRBV27 and TRBJ2-3; 8 nucleotides align to TRBD2. V dropped 2 bases and J dropped 6; count of bases not matched to a gene: 4. There are 14 residues in the CDR3. The germline CDR1 and CDR2 sequences are MNHEY and SMNVEV (reference sequence). CDR3 residues: CASSLTGGTDTQYF. The DNA of the CDR3 is TGTGCCAGCAGTTTAACGGGGGGGACGGATACGCAGTATTTT.

The DNA of the CDR3 is TGTGCCAGCAGTGGGGACAGGGGGTACGAGCAGTACTTC. It translates to CASSGDRGYEQYF. The chain links TRBV6-1 to TRBJ2-7; 11 positions match TRBD1. Germline CDR1 is MNHNS and CDR2 is SASEGT. There are 13 residues in the CDR3. V lost 4 bases, J lost 4 bases, and 0 bases stayed unmatched.

The chain has TRBV5-1 and TRBJ2-1, with D perhaps TRBD1 (7 bases). The CDR3 loop spans 17 amino acids. Germline V lookup: CDR1 SGHRS, CDR2 YFSETQ. The V end lost 0 bases, the J end lost 0 bases, and 13 bases lay between the germline ends. The CDR3 loop is CASSLATGEASYNEQFF. CDR3 coding DNA: TGCGCCAGCAGCTTGGCCACAGGGGAGGCCTCCTACAATGAGCAGTTCTTC.

The rearrangement joins TRBV27 to TRBJ2-1; possibly TRBD1 for D (5 bases). Deletions cut 2 bases from V and 1 base from J, with 9 bases between. Germline lookup yields CDR1 MNHEY and CDR2 SMNVEV (reference sequence). This CDR3 contains 15 residues. Written as DNA, the CDR3 is TGTGCCAGCAGTTTAGGGGCGGCTTCCTACAATGAGCAGTTCTTC. It encodes CASSLGAASYNEQFF.

Written as DNA, the CDR3 is TGTGCCATCAGTGAGTCCCCGGGGGGCACTGAAGCTTTCTTT. It specifies CAISESPGGTEAFF. This chain uses TRBV10-3 with TRBJ1-1, with a weak D call TRBD1 (5 bases). Between the trimmed V and J ends, which lost 0 bases and 4 bases, there was a span of 9 bases. This CDR3 contains 14 residues. Germline-derived CDR1 and CDR2 are ENHRY and SYGVKD.

V is TRBV6-4 and J is TRBJ2-1; tentative D call: TRBD2 (6 bases). CDR3 size: 16 residues. From germline, CDR1 is MRHNA and CDR2 SNTAGT. V was cut by 6 bases and J by 0 bases, with 15 bases left in between. CDR3 residues: CASSDRDGSSYNEQFF. CDR3 in DNA: TGTGCCAGCAGCGACCGGGACGGGAGCTCCTACAATGAGCAGTTCTTC.

The chain links TRBV9 to TRBJ1-3, with D possibly being TRBD1 (5 bases). The CDR3 contains 14 residues. Germline assignment: CDR1 SGDLS and CDR2 YYNGEE. The V and J ends lost 5 bases and 5 bases respectively, with 14 bases between them. As DNA, the CDR3 is TGTGCCAGCAGTGAGCAGGGATTAAGAAACACCATATATTTT. This encodes CASSEQGLRNTIYF.

V usage is TRBV13 and J usage is TRBJ2-1; maybe TRBD2 (5 bases). V was trimmed by 3 bases and J by 5 bases, leaving 17 bases between them. This CDR3 region has 16 residues. Germline V gene sequence: CDR1 PRHDT, CDR2 FYEKMQ (reference sequence). Written as DNA, the CDR3 is TGTGCCAGCAGCTTCGGTCGCGGGCCGTCCGACAATGAGCAGTTCTTC. Translation: CASSFGRGPSDNEQFF.

This clone appeared a single time. The chain carries TRBV30 and TRBJ1-3; TRBD1 aligns across 8 bases. The J segment lost 0 bases and the V segment lost 2 bases, leaving 12 bases of the junction unmatched. Germline CDR1 is GTSNPN and CDR2 is SVGIG (reference sequence). CDR3 size: 18 residues. This CDR3 reads CAWSSGTGILTSGNTIYF. The DNA for the CDR3 is TGTGCCTGGAGTTCCGGGACAGGCATCCTGACCTCTGGAAACACCATATATTTT.

This clone was seen more than once but under ten times. The chain has TRBV19 and TRBJ1-2, with a tentative D call TRBD1 (6 bases). V was clipped by 8 bases and J by 0 bases, with 19 bases between them. This CDR3 has 16 amino acids. The germline gives CDR1 LNHDA, CDR2 SQIVND (reference sequence). The CDR3 region is CASAESWGHPNYGYTF. CDR3 nucleotides: TGTGCCAGTGCGGAAAGCTGGGGACACCCTAACTATGGCTACACCTTC.

This rearrangement joins TRBV27 to TRBJ2-6; D unresolved. V lost 5 bases and J lost 4, with 12 bases in between. Germline CDR1 reads MNHEY; CDR2 reads SMNVEV (reference sequence). This CDR3 has 15 residues. Here the CDR3 DNA reads TGTGCCAGCAGTAGAGTTGGTGCCGGGGCCAACGTCCTGACTTTC. Its translation: CASSRVGAGANVLTF.

The V gene is TRBV2, the J gene TRBJ2-2; a weak D match, TRBD2 (6 bases). The V end was cut by 8 bases, the J end by 6 bases, with 13 bases between. This CDR3 is 13 amino acids long. Germline-derived CDR1 and CDR2 are SNHLY and FYNNEI. The CDR3 sequence: CASGGGKAGELFF. The CDR3 DNA reads as TGTGCCAGCGGCGGCGGGAAGGCCGGGGAGCTGTTTTTT.

About this clone itself: An end of the junction differs from the germline gene, which may be a read error. The sample holds other DNA sequences that translate to the same CDR3. This chain joins TRBV28 and TRBJ2-1; no definite D call. There are 17 residues in the CDR3. Germline CDR1 and CDR2: MDHEN and SYDVKM. The CDR3 region is CASSLKPSWSSYNEQFF. The CDR3, as DNA: TGTGCCAGTAGTTTAAAACCCTCCTGGAGCTCCTACAATGAGCAGTTCTTC. Looking up the rest from reference TRBV28 and TRBJ2-1 gives the full variable domain: DVKVTQSSRYLVKRTGEKVFLECVQDMDHENMFWYRQDPGLGLRLIYFSYDVKMKEKGDIPEGYSVSREKKERFSLILESASTNQTSMYLCASSLKPSWSSYNEQFFGPGTRLTVL.

The CDR3 nucleotides read TGCGCCAGCAGCAAAAGGGGGCAGGGAGAGCAGTACTTC. Its translation: CASSKRGQGEQYF. The genes are TRBV5-1 and TRBJ2-7, with 7 nucleotides matching TRBD1. Per the germline V gene, CDR1 is SGHRS and CDR2 is YFSETQ. J gave up 7 bases and V 4 bases, and 8 bases lay outside the gene matches. This CDR3 has 13 amino acids.

The chain recombines TRBV5-1 with TRBJ2-7; D might be TRBD1 (5 bases). V was cut by 5 bases and J by 5 bases, with 20 bases left in between. The CDR3 loop spans 15 amino acids. Looked up from germline, CDR1 is SGHRS and CDR2 is YFSETQ. In DNA form, the CDR3 reads TGCGCCAGCAGTCCGGACACCCCCAGATCGGACGAGCAGTACTTC. Its translation is CASSPDTPRSDEQYF. Full variable domain (remainder filled in from reference TRBV5-1 and TRBJ2-7): KAGVTQTPRYLIKTRGQQVTLSCSPISGHRSVSWYQQTPGQGLQFLFEYFSETQRNKGNFPGRFSGRQFSNSRSEMNVSTLELGDSALYLCASSPDTPRSDEQYFGPGTRLTVT.

This chain connects TRBV2 to TRBJ2-3, with 8 bases identical to TRBD1. The germline V gene encodes CDR1 SNHLY and CDR2 FYNNEI. The CDR3 is 15 residues long. The junction had 10 bases not matched to a gene; V was cut back by 6 bases and J by 5 bases. CDR3 loop: CASRGSRGHGDTQYF. For the CDR3, the DNA is TGTGCCAGCAGAGGGAGCAGGGGGCATGGAGATACGCAGTATTTT.

V gene TRBV5-8 combines with J gene TRBJ1-1, with 7 bases that match TRBD1. The CDR3 is made up of 15 amino acids. With 4 bases clipped from V and 1 base from J, the junction kept 7 bases outside the gene matches. Germline V CDR1 and CDR2: SGHTS, YDEGEE. The CDR3 DNA reads as TGTGCCAGCAGCAGGACGCGACAGGGGAACACTGAAGCTTTCTTT. As protein: CASSRTRQGNTEAFF.

The chain recombines TRBV19 with TRBJ2-7, with a weak D call TRBD2 (5 bases). Trimming took 11 bases from V and 3 from J, leaving 11 bases between them. This CDR3 region has 11 residues. CDR1 and CDR2 from the germline V gene are LNHDA and SQIVND (reference sequence). CDR3 DNA: TGTGCCGTGGGGAGTCTCTACGAGCAGTACTTC. Protein: CAVGSLYEQYF.

As regards this clone: At the DNA level, this CDR3 is encoded by other sequences in the same sample as well. The chain couples TRBV27 to TRBJ1-2; no firm D call. The V and J ends lost 1 base and 1 base respectively, with 4 bases between them. Germline V gene lookup returns CDR1 MNHEY and CDR2 SMNVEV (reference sequence). The CDR3 has 13 amino acids. In DNA form, the CDR3 reads TGTGCCAGCAGTTTATTGGGTAACTATGGCTACACCTTC. This sequence encodes CASSLLGNYGYTF.

The chain couples TRBV18 to TRBJ2-2; 10 bases are a match to TRBD2. In germline, CDR1 is KGHSH, CDR2 LQKENI. J gave up 1 base and V 3 bases, and 11 bases lay outside the gene matches. This CDR3 is 19 amino acids long. The CDR3 sequence: CASSPPYLLAGLNTGELFF. CDR3 bases: TGTGCCAGCTCACCGCCGTACCTACTAGCGGGGCTGAACACCGGGGAGCTGTTTTTT.

The CDR3: CASSQISGGGRPEAFF. CDR3 bases: TGCGCCAGCAGCCAGATATCAGGGGGCGGAAGGCCTGAAGCTTTCTTT. The chain carries TRBV4-1 and TRBJ1-1, with 8 bases fitting TRBD1. This CDR3 is 16 amino acids long. Germline V lookup: CDR1 MGHRA, CDR2 YSYEKL. V dropped 3 bases and J dropped 6; count of bases not matched to a gene: 12.